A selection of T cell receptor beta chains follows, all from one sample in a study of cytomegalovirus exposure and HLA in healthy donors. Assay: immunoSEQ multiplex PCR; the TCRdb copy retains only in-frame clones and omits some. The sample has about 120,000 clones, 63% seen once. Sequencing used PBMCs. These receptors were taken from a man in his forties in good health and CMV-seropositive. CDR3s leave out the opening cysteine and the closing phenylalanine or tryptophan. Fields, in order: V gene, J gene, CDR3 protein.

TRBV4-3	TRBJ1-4	ASSQETGTGPSRHEKLF
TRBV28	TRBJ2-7	ASSPSGTGRDEQY
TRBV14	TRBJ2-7	ASSHLGQGRDSSYEQY
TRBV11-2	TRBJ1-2	ASSLEVGQYYGYT
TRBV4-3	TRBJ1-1	ASSLETGAVGNTEAF
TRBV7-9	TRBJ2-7	ASSLYGADYEQY
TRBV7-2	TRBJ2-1	ASSLGLAGGGEQF
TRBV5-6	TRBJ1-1	ASTRQGEAF
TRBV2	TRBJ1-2	ASGGTTNYGYT
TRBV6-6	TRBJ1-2	ASRPGQNYGYT
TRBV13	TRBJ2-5	ASSPRDRAETQY
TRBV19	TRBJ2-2	ATRTAQAGELF
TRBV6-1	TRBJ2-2	ASSEARDFGELF
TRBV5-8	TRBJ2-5	ASSLGLAGEYQETQY
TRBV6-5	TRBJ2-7	ASSLETSVYYEQY
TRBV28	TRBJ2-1	ASSLYTHEQF
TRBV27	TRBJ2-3	ASSSQLRAGGGDTQY
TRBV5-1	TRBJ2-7	ASSSSSGTYEQY
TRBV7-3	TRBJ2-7	ASSLQGQGYEQY
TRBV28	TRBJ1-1	ASSGGDRDIVEAF
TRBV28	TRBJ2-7	ASRTTWGHEQY
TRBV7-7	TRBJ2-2	ASSRDSTGELF
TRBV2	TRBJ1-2	ASSGTGGSSGYT
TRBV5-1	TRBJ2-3	ASSGNGGAGDTQY
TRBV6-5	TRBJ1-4	ASSYSPFRGDEKLF
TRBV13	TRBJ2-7	ASSTRTSGLLLNSEQY
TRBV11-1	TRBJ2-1	ASSPARGYNEQF
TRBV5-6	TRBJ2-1	ASSLIGQGSDEQF
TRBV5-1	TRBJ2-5	ASSLGTRGETQY
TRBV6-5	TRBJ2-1	ASSYSAGKYNEQF
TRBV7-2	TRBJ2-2	ASTLRQGASTGELF
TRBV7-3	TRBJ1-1	ASSAGGVRNTEAF
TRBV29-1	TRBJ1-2	SVGRGMGGYT
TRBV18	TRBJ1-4	ASSPNTGTTNEKLF
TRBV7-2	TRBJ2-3	ASRGGTGDTQY
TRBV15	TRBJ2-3	ATSRGAFTDTQY
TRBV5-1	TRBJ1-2	ASSSRPQGNYGYT
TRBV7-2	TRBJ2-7	ASSSYRGQYEQY
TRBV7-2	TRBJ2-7	ASSAWTSGEQY
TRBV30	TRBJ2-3	AWSVGLAETDTQY
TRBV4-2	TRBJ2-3	ASSQDPGGLDTQY
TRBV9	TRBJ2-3	ASSGPIGGDTQY
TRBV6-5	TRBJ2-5	ASIWDRAGETQY
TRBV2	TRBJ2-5	ASSALTGVGETQY
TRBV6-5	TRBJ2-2	ASRHRGGVPGELF
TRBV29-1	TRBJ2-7	SAISGGSYEQY
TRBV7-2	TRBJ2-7	ASSLHSYEQY
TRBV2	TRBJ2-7	AGQGQGLREQY
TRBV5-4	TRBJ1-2	ASSSSTGKMTGYT
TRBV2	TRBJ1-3	ASGAGARGNTIY
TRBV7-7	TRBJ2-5	ASSQMTGQETQY
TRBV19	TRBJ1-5	ASISAGSIGNQPQH
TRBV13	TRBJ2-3	ASSLVGANGAQY
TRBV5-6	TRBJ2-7	ASSPGQGKKQY
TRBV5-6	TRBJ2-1	ASSLLGATYNEQF